This TCR beta chain was documented in a study of shared clonotypes between healthy human individuals. Points from the study as a whole: Only blood underwent sampling, and tissue repertoires likely differ.

On this clone: Its specificity is not known. A read error likely explains this, since a far larger clone differs by one base.

The germline gives CDR1 GTSNPN, CDR2 SVGIG (reference sequence). This CDR3 is 13 amino acids long. The V gene lost 6 bases and the J gene lost 1 base, with 10 bases spanning the gap. Unsorted PBMC replicate PCRs drew on 250 to 300 ng DNA, representing some 30,000 T cell genomes. Scientists sequenced DNA from unsorted PBMC on ten immunoSEQ deep assay plates. Source study methods: Sequence data from immunoSEQ were junction-only and lacked quality scores; consequently, filtering differed. Measured with immunoSEQ multiplex PCR; TCRdb has only the in-frame clones, and not every one. V and J calls and clone size are copied from that table; D and trimming were computed from the DNA. The sample comprises about 510,000 clones, about 80% of which are singletons, and approximately 13% rests with the top ten.

The chain has TRBV30 and TRBJ1-3; D not certain. The sequenced material came from PBMCs. This sequence originates from a woman in her thirties or forties in good health. Some clones in this sample may be carry-over from other donors' samples. The CDR3 bases are TGTGCCTGCCACCGCAGTTCTGGAAACACCATATATTTT. Translation: CACHRSSGNTIYF.